Listed below are T cell receptor beta chains from one sample, sequenced in a study of OX40 agonist ivuxolimab in advanced cancers. Produced via immunoSEQ multiplex PCR; TCRdb's table is partial and in-frame only. The sample lists about 20,000 clones, approximately 70% occurring once. The source material was CD4+ or CD8+ T cells sorted from blood, sampled in a trial of the OX40 agonist ivuxolimab. These receptors originate from an adult with an advanced solid tumor such as melanoma, head and neck, liver or kidney cancer. The CDR3 runs from the conserved cysteine through the conserved F or W. Fields, in order: V gene, clone size, J gene, D gene, CDR3 DNA, CDR3 protein. D genes are given only for firm matches. Clone size is stated in some rows and not others, as once, few, many or a class when expanded.

TRBV29-1,.,TRBJ2-6,.,TGCAGCGTTGAAGATCCCATTGACAGGAATGGGGCCAACGTCCTGACTTTC,CSVEDPIDRNGANVLTF
TRBV7-7,.,TRBJ2-7,.,TGTGCTAGCAGCTTAGGTTATGGACAGTCCTACGAGCAGTACTTC,CASSLGYGQSYEQYF
TRBV11-3,.,TRBJ2-5,.,TGTGCCAGCAGCTTAGACCCCAGGGGGGGGATGAACTTC,CASSLDPRGGMNF
TRBV4-1,few,TRBJ2-2,.,TGCGCCAGCAGCTCCGTTGCCGGCACCGGGGAGCTGTTTTTT,CASSSVAGTGELFF
TRBV7-8,.,TRBJ2-7,.,TGTGCCAGCTCCATAACCGGACAGTCCTCCTACGAGCAGTACTTC,CASSITGQSSYEQYF
TRBV11-2,.,TRBJ2-7,.,TGTGCCAGCAGCCCGCGGACTGCCTTCTACGAGCAGTACTTC,CASSPRTAFYEQYF
TRBV9,.,TRBJ2-3,TRBD2,TGTGCCAGCAGCTCTCCGGGACTAGGTACAGATACGCAGTATTTT,CASSSPGLGTDTQYF
TRBV28,few,TRBJ1-1,.,TGTGCCAGCAGTTTGATGGTAAGGAACACTGAAGCTTTCTTT,CASSLMVRNTEAFF
TRBV7-2,.,TRBJ1-1,.,TGTGCCAGCAGCTTAGTTGGGGGGATGAGTGCCGAAGCTTTCTTT,CASSLVGGMSAEAFF
TRBV13,.,TRBJ2-7,TRBD2,TGTGCCAGCAGCTCGGGGGGGGAAGTCGAGCAGTACTTC,CASSSGGEVEQYF
TRBV7-9,.,TRBJ2-1,.,TGTGCCAGCAGCCCGGACTTTAGCTCCTACAATGAGCAGTTCTTC,CASSPDFSSYNEQFF
TRBV7-3,.,TRBJ2-1,TRBD2,TGTGCCAGCAGCTTAAGCGAGGTAGCGGGGAAAACCTACAATGAGCAGTTCTTC,CASSLSEVAGKTYNEQFF
TRBV7-2,.,TRBJ2-3,TRBD2,TGTGCCAGCAGCTTAGGGGAGGGCAGAACCCCCCTCACAGATACGCAGTATTTT,CASSLGEGRTPLTDTQYF
TRBV11-2,.,TRBJ2-3,TRBD2,TGTGCCAGCAGCCCGCTAGCGGGGGGAGCAGATACGCAGTATTTT,CASSPLAGGADTQYF
TRBV5-1,few,TRBJ2-5,TRBD1,TGCGCCAGCAGCGCCGTTGACAGGGTGGAGACCCAGTACTTC,CASSAVDRVETQYF
TRBV20-1,few,TRBJ1-1,.,TGCAGTGCTCTTCAGGGTGAAGCTTTCTTT,CSALQGEAFF
TRBV4-3,.,TRBJ2-2,TRBD2,TGCGCCAGCAGCCAAGAGGCGGGAGCCGGGGAGCTGTTTTTT,CASSQEAGAGELFF
TRBV6-5,.,TRBJ2-5,.,TGTGCCAGCAGTTACTCGCGACAAGAGACCCAGTACTTC,CASSYSRQETQYF
TRBV7-9,.,TRBJ2-6,.,TGTGCCAGCAGCTCTCCAACAGAGGCCGGGGCCAACGTCCTGACTTTC,CASSSPTEAGANVLTF
TRBV6-6,.,TRBJ2-1,.,TGTGCCAGCAGTTTGGGTGTTCTTGAGCAGTTCTTC,CASSLGVLEQFF